The present entry profiles one T cell receptor (beta chain) with its context. Time point indicated: cycle 4 day 1 (C4D1), after more than 5 weeks of nivolumab. In every patient, relapse followed autologous stem cell transplantation, while exposure to brentuximab vedotin differed. This specimen comes from a study of PD-1 blockade in classical Hodgkin lymphoma. Only in-frame clones appear in the TCRdb table, and some are missing; sequencing was by immunoSEQ multiplex PCR. Among nearly 20,000 clones listed, around 80% were seen once. Sequences were derived from peripheral blood mononuclear cells (PBMCs), sampled before the fourth cycle of nivolumab. This clonotype was obtained from a human donor with classical Hodgkin lymphoma.

The CDR3 DNA sequence: TGTGCCATCAGTGATCGGGGGGGAACTGGGGCCAACGTCCTGACTTTC. Its protein product is CAISDRGGTGANVLTF. V gene TRBV10-3 combines with J gene TRBJ2-6, with 8 bases lining up with TRBD2. This CDR3 comprises 16 residues. V gave up 3 bases and J gave up 2 bases; unmatched junction bases: 3. Germline V lookup: CDR1 ENHRY, CDR2 SYGVKD.